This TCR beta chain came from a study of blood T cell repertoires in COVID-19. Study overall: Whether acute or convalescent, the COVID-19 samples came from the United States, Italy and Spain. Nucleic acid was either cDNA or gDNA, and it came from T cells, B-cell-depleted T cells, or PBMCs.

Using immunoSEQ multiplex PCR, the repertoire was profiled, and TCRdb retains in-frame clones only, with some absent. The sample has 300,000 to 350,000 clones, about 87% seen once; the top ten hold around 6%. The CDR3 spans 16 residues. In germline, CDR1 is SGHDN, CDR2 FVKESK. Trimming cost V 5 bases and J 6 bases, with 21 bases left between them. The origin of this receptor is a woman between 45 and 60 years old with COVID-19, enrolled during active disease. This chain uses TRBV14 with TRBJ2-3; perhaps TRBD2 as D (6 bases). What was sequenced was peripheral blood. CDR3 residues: CASSFGTLFSTDTQYF. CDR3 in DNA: TGTGCCAGCAGCTTCGGGACTCTATTCTCTACGGATACGCAGTATTTT.